The rows below give T cell receptor beta chains drawn from one sample of a study of cytomegalovirus exposure and HLA in healthy donors. Here immunoSEQ multiplex PCR was the method, and the copy in TCRdb shows in-frame clones only, minus some. The repertoire holds 100,000 to 150,000 clones, with about four fifths as singletons. Sequences were obtained from PBMCs. The receptors shown here come from a woman aged 35 to 49 in good health and CMV-seronegative. CDR3s include the opening cysteine and the closing phenylalanine or tryptophan. Each record gives: V gene, D gene, clone size, J gene, CDR3 protein, CDR3 DNA. D genes are given only for firm matches. For some rows the clone size is stated as once, few or many, or as a class when expanded; others skip it.

V gene: TRBV6-6; D gene: TRBD2; clone size: -; J gene: TRBJ2-4; CDR3 protein: CASSYSGRGKNIQYF; CDR3 DNA: TGTGCCAGCAGTTACTCGGGGCGGGGGAAAAACATTCAGTACTTC
V gene: TRBV6-6; D gene: -; clone size: -; J gene: TRBJ1-5; CDR3 protein: CASSWPNQPQHF; CDR3 DNA: TGTGCCAGCAGCTGGCCTAATCAGCCCCAGCATTTT
V gene: TRBV6-6; D gene: TRBD1; clone size: few; J gene: TRBJ1-4; CDR3 protein: CASSYGTESNEKLFF; CDR3 DNA: TGTGCCAGCAGTTACGGGACAGAGAGTAATGAAAAACTGTTTTTT
V gene: TRBV7-9; D gene: TRBD1; clone size: -; J gene: TRBJ1-1; CDR3 protein: CASSSTRTGSTEAFF; CDR3 DNA: TGTGCCAGCAGCTCAACAAGGACAGGGAGTACTGAAGCTTTCTTT
V gene: TRBV9; D gene: TRBD2; clone size: -; J gene: TRBJ2-1; CDR3 protein: CASSVGAGRTYNEQFF; CDR3 DNA: TGTGCCAGCAGCGTAGGCGCCGGGAGGACCTACAATGAGCAGTTCTTC
V gene: TRBV4-1; D gene: TRBD2; clone size: few; J gene: TRBJ2-7; CDR3 protein: CASSHTGTSEYEQYF; CDR3 DNA: TGCGCCAGCAGCCATACCGGGACTAGCGAATACGAGCAGTACTTC
V gene: TRBV29-1; D gene: -; clone size: -; J gene: TRBJ1-1; CDR3 protein: CTVARGEAFF; CDR3 DNA: TGCACCGTGGCGAGGGGGGAAGCTTTCTTT
V gene: TRBV6-5; D gene: -; clone size: -; J gene: TRBJ1-5; CDR3 protein: CASSYPPEGPQHF; CDR3 DNA: TGTGCCAGCAGTTACCCCCCCGAGGGGCCCCAGCATTTT
V gene: TRBV7-9; D gene: TRBD1; clone size: once; J gene: TRBJ2-7; CDR3 protein: CASSLMRDRSYEQYF; CDR3 DNA: TGTGCCAGCAGCTTAATGAGGGACAGGTCATACGAGCAGTACTTC
V gene: TRBV9; D gene: -; clone size: -; J gene: TRBJ1-1; CDR3 protein: CASSPGGGGGSTEAFF; CDR3 DNA: TGTGCCAGCAGCCCCGGGGGAGGGGGAGGAAGCACTGAAGCTTTCTTT
V gene: TRBV2; D gene: TRBD1; clone size: -; J gene: TRBJ2-7; CDR3 protein: CASSQTGEPYEQYF; CDR3 DNA: TGTGCCAGCAGCCAAACAGGGGAACCCTACGAGCAGTACTTC
V gene: TRBV5-6; D gene: -; clone size: -; J gene: TRBJ2-1; CDR3 protein: CASSLRYSANEQFF; CDR3 DNA: TGTGCCAGCAGCTTGAGATATAGCGCCAATGAGCAGTTCTTC
V gene: TRBV19; D gene: -; clone size: -; J gene: TRBJ2-3; CDR3 protein: CASSIFQPGPTDTQYF; CDR3 DNA: TGTGCCAGTAGTATATTCCAGCCAGGGCCCACAGATACGCAGTATTTT
V gene: TRBV29-1; D gene: TRBD1; clone size: -; J gene: TRBJ2-2; CDR3 protein: CSTDGGTGEPNANTGELFF; CDR3 DNA: TGCAGCACCGACGGGGGGACAGGGGAACCTAACGCGAACACCGGGGAGCTGTTTTTT
V gene: TRBV5-6; D gene: TRBD2; clone size: few; J gene: TRBJ2-7; CDR3 protein: CASSLAALAAPYEQYF; CDR3 DNA: TGTGCCAGCAGCTTGGCGGCACTAGCGGCACCCTACGAGCAGTACTTC
V gene: TRBV6-4; D gene: TRBD2; clone size: -; J gene: TRBJ2-1; CDR3 protein: CASSDGAGGPNEQFF; CDR3 DNA: TGTGCCAGCAGTGACGGGGCGGGAGGGCCTAATGAGCAGTTCTTC
V gene: TRBV15; D gene: TRBD2; clone size: -; J gene: TRBJ2-2; CDR3 protein: CATSGGLAGFDTGELFF; CDR3 DNA: TGTGCCACCAGCGGGGGACTAGCGGGTTTCGACACCGGGGAGCTGTTTTTT
V gene: TRBV5-4; D gene: -; clone size: -; J gene: TRBJ2-7; CDR3 protein: CASSLRGRRPSEQYF; CDR3 DNA: TGTGCCAGCAGCTTGAGAGGCCGACGACCCTCCGAGCAGTACTTC
V gene: TRBV2; D gene: TRBD2; clone size: once; J gene: TRBJ2-5; CDR3 protein: CASRDPGLGQETQYF; CDR3 DNA: TGTGCCAGCAGAGACCCGGGACTAGGCCAAGAGACCCAGTACTTC